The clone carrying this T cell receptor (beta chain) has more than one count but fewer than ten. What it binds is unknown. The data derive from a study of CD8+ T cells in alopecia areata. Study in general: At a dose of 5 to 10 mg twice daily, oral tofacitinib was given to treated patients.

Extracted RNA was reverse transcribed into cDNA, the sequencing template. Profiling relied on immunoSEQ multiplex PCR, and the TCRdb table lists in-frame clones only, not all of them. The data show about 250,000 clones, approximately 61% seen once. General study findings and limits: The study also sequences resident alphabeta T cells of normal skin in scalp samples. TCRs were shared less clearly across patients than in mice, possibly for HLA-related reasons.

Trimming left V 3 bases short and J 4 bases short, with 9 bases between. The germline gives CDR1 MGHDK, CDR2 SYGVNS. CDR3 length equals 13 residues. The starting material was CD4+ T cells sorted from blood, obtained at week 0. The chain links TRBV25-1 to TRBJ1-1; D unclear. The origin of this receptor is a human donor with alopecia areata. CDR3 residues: CASSDPVTTEAFF. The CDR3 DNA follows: TGTGCCAGCAGTGATCCGGTCACCACTGAAGCTTTCTTT.